This passage covers 5 T cell receptor beta chains from one sample sequenced in a study of neurological immune-mediated disorders. TCRdb redid the calling of the 5' RACE reads with MiXCR, one entry per CDR3 protein. The profile shows fewer than 80,000 distinct CDR3 sequences, less than 6% of them singletons. The sample taken for sequencing was PBMCs. All receptors come from a woman aged 45-60 years with multiple sclerosis.

The sample holds many counts of this clonotype. This chain uses TRBV7-9 with TRBJ2-5; D may correspond to TRBD1 or TRBD2 (5 bases each). The germline CDR1 and CDR2 sequences are SEHNR and FQNEAQ (reference sequence). V dropped 4 bases and J dropped 4 bases, with 16 bases sitting between them. The CDR3 contains 15 residues. In DNA, the CDR3 is TGTGCCAGCAGCTCCAGGGACCGAGGTCGAGAGACCCAGTACTTC. Translated, it gives CASSSRDRGRETQYF.

The rearrangement uses TRBV5-1 and TRBJ2-3; D might be TRBD1 (5 bases). The CDR3 runs 14 residues. Per germline, CDR1 SGHRS and CDR2 YFSETQ. V lost 6 bases to trimming and J lost 4 bases, with 15 bases between them. Here the CDR3 DNA reads TGCGCCAGCACTAAGGCAGGGCCAGCAGATACGCAGTATTTT. This sequence encodes CASTKAGPADTQYF.

This clonotype was recorded many times. V and J are TRBV7-2 and TRBJ2-5; 12 bases fit TRBD2. Looked up from germline, CDR1 is SGHTA and CDR2 is FQGNSA. Losses at the gene ends were 5 bases for V and 3 bases for J; bases not matched to a gene: 10. The CDR3 is 17 amino acids. CDR3 loop: CASSRAPASGGEETQYF. CDR3 sequence (DNA): TGTGCCAGCAGCCGCGCCCCCGCTAGCGGGGGGGAAGAGACCCAGTACTTC.

This clonotype has at least ten counts. V is TRBV11-3 and J is TRBJ2-3; D gene unclear. Per germline, CDR1 SGHNT and CDR2 YENEEA. Trimming left V 1 base short and J 0 bases short, with 8 bases between. This CDR3 has 15 residues. CDR3 residues: CASSLVAASTDTQYF. Written as DNA, the CDR3 is TGTGCCAGCAGCTTAGTGGCGGCTAGCACAGATACGCAGTATTTT.

This clonotype has ten or more counts. The chain is built from TRBV5-1 and TRBJ2-6; D gene unclear. The CDR3 totals 13 residues. V was clipped by 6 bases and J by 4 bases, with 8 bases between them. The germline CDR1 and CDR2 sequences are SGHRS and YFSETQ. The CDR3 reads CASKPPGANVLTF. CDR3 nucleotide sequence: TGCGCCAGCAAGCCTCCCGGGGCCAACGTCCTGACTTTC. The full variable domain, in which reference TRBV5-1 and TRBJ2-6 provide the parts outside the CDR3, is KAGVTQTPRYLIKTRGQQVTLSCSPISGHRSVSWYQQTPGQGLQFLFEYFSETQRNKGNFPGRFSGRQFSNSRSEMNVSTLELGDSALYLCASKPPGANVLTFGAGSRLTVL.